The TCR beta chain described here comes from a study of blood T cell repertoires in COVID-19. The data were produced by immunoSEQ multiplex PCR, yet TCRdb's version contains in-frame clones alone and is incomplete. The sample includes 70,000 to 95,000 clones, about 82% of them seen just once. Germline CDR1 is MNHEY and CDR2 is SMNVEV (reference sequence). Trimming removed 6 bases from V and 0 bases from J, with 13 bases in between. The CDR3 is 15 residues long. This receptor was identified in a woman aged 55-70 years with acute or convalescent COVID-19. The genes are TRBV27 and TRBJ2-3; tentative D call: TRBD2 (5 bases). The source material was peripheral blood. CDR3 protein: CASSPRRVSTDTQYF. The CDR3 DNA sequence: TGTGCCAGCAGCCCAAGGCGGGTCAGCACAGATACGCAGTATTTT.